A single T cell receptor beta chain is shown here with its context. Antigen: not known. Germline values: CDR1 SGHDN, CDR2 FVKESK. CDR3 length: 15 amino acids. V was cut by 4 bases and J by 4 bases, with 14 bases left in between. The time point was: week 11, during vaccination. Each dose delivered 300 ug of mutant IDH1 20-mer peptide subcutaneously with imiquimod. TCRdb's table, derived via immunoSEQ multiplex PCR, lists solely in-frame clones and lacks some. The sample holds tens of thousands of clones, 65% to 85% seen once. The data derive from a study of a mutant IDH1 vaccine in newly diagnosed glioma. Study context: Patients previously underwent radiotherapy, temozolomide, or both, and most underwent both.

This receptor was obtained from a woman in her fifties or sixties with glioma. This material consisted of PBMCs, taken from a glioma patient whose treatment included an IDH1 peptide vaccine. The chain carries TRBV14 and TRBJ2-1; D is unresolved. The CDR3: CASSLPPAGYNEQFF. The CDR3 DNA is TGTGCCAGCAGCCTCCCTCCGGCAGGTTACAATGAGCAGTTCTTC.